Listed below are T cell receptor beta chains from one sample, sequenced in a study of cytomegalovirus exposure and HLA in healthy donors. Sequencing was performed with immunoSEQ multiplex PCR; in TCRdb, only in-frame clones are kept and a portion is missing. The sample has roughly 120,000 clones, about 68% seen once. The source material was PBMCs. Every receptor here comes from a woman between 45 and 60 years old in good health and CMV-seropositive. The CDR3 runs from the conserved cysteine through the conserved F or W. The D gene is left open where the match is weak. Only some rows state a clone size, as once, few, many or a class for expanded clones.

size	V	J	D	DNA	CDR3
-	TRBV29-1	TRBJ1-1	-	TGCAGCGTCAGACGTGGGCTCATGAACACTGAAGCTTTCTTT	CSVRRGLMNTEAFF
-	TRBV5-6	TRBJ1-2	-	TGTGCCAGCAGCTTGCGGGAGGGGTATGGCTACACCTTC	CASSLREGYGYTF
-	TRBV30	TRBJ2-7	-	TGTGCCTTCGATCTTGGCCGCTACGAGCAGTACTTC	CAFDLGRYEQYF
once	TRBV2	TRBJ1-4	-	TGTGCCAGCTCGAGCGTTACAACTAATGAAAAACTGTTTTTT	CASSSVTTNEKLFF
-	TRBV5-8	TRBJ2-7	TRBD1	TGTGCCAGCAGCTTGGGTCCGGGACAGCGTTTAGAGCAGTACTTC	CASSLGPGQRLEQYF
-	TRBV19	TRBJ2-7	-	TGTGCCAGTAGTATAGGGGGCCCTGCCTACGAGCAGTACTTC	CASSIGGPAYEQYF
once	TRBV4-3	TRBJ1-1	-	TGCGCCAGCAGCCAGAGACCTACAGGGAGCAACACTGAAGCTTTCTTT	CASSQRPTGSNTEAFF
once	TRBV6-5	TRBJ1-2	TRBD1	TGTGCCAGCAGTTACTCACAGGGGGCTGGCTATGGCTACACCTTC	CASSYSQGAGYGYTF
-	TRBV25-1	TRBJ1-4	-	TGTGCCAGCAGCCCCTACAGATCAACTAATGAAAAACTGTTTTTT	CASSPYRSTNEKLFF
-	TRBV30	TRBJ2-7	-	TGTGCCTGGAGTCTTCTAGCCGGAGCTGGGGTGGAGCAGTACTTC	CAWSLLAGAGVEQYF
-	TRBV5-6	TRBJ2-3	TRBD2	TGTGCCAGCAGCCAACTAGCGGGAGAGGGCACAGATACGCAGTATTTT	CASSQLAGEGTDTQYF
-	TRBV15	TRBJ2-3	-	TGTGCCACCAGCCATCACGGGGGGCCCCGGACAGATACGCAGTATTTT	CATSHHGGPRTDTQYF
-	TRBV9	TRBJ2-6	-	TGTGCCAGCAGCCCCAGGGGGGCTAGCTCTGGGGCCAACGTCCTGACTTTC	CASSPRGASSGANVLTF
-	TRBV29-1	TRBJ1-2	-	TGCAGCGCCGAATCGAGCTATGGCTACACCTTC	CSAESSYGYTF
once	TRBV10-2	TRBJ2-1	TRBD2	TGCGCCAGGGGTGGTAGCGGGGGGTCCAACAATGAGCAGTTCTTC	CARGGSGGSNNEQFF
-	TRBV2	TRBJ1-4	-	TGTGCCAGCAGTGAGTACAGGCAGGATGAAAAACTGTTTTTT	CASSEYRQDEKLFF
few	TRBV5-4	TRBJ1-6	-	TGTGCCATGACGTTTCAGGGTACCGGTTCACCCCTCCACTTT	CAMTFQGTGSPLHF
-	TRBV10-3	TRBJ1-2	TRBD1	TGTGCCATCACGCCGGGACAGGCCTATGGCTACACCTTC	CAITPGQAYGYTF
once	TRBV18	TRBJ1-4	-	TGTGCCAGCTCACCGGGGGCCTCAAATGAAAAACTGTTTTTT	CASSPGASNEKLFF
-	TRBV4-1	TRBJ1-2	-	TGCGCCAGCAGCCAAGATGTTAGTTTGGAAACAGTTTCACGATTTTACTATGGCTACACCTTC	CASSQDVSLETVSRFYYGYTF
-	TRBV7-9	TRBJ1-6	TRBD1	TGTGCCAGCAGCCTGGCTGACAGGGTCTCACCCCTCCACTTT	CASSLADRVSPLHF
-	TRBV10-3	TRBJ1-5	-	TGTGCCATCAGTGAGTCCAGGCAGCTTAGCAATCAGCCCCAGCATTTT	CAISESRQLSNQPQHF